This is a list of T cell receptor beta chains from one sample in a study of CD8 T cells in Susac syndrome. TCRdb itself ran the immunoSEQ multiplex PCR reads through MiXCR, one entry per CDR3 protein. The repertoire includes 250,000 to 350,000 distinct CDR3 sequences, about 88% of them detected once, and over 0.1% sits in the top ten. The source material was CD8+ T cells from PBMCs. The receptors originated from a human donor with multiple sclerosis. Both conserved end residues are part of each CDR3. The D gene is left open where the match is weak. Clone sizes are given selectively: once, few, many, or a class where the clone is expanded.

j_call,d_call,v_call,clone_size,cdr3_aa,cdr3_nt
TRBJ1-5,NA,TRBV11-2,NA,CASSYDSNQPQHF,TGTGCCAGCAGCTACGACTCCAATCAGCCCCAGCATTTT
TRBJ2-1,NA,TRBV27,NA,CASSLGDPSSYNEQFF,TGTGCCAGCAGTTTGGGGGACCCTAGCTCCTACAATGAGCAGTTCTTC
TRBJ1-1,NA,TRBV15,NA,CATALAMNTEAFF,TGTGCCACCGCCCTCGCAATGAACACTGAAGCTTTCTTT
TRBJ1-2,NA,TRBV29-1,NA,CSTPKGYLGTNYGYTF,TGCAGCACACCAAAAGGCTACCTAGGTACTAACTATGGCTACACCTTC
TRBJ2-1,NA,TRBV11-2,NA,CASSLNPNEQFF,TGTGCCAGCAGCTTAAATCCCAATGAGCAGTTCTTC
TRBJ1-2,TRBD1,TRBV27,NA,CASGGDRVNGYTF,TGTGCCAGCGGGGGGGACAGGGTTAATGGCTACACCTTC
TRBJ2-5,NA,TRBV3-1,NA,CASSTNEVGEAQETQYF,TGTGCCAGCAGCACGAACGAGGTGGGGGAGGCACAAGAGACCCAGTACTTC
TRBJ2-5,NA,TRBV28,NA,CASSDPGTGETQYF,TGTGCCAGCAGCGATCCGGGAACGGGGGAGACCCAGTACTTC
TRBJ2-1,NA,TRBV29-1,NA,CSVEGGQYNEQFF,TGCAGCGTTGAAGGAGGACAGTACAATGAGCAGTTCTTC
TRBJ1-1,TRBD1,TRBV5-6,NA,CASSTDRVRYHNLEAFF,TGTGCCAGCAGCACGGACAGGGTTCGCTACCACAACCTTGAAGCTTTCTTT
TRBJ2-5,NA,TRBV7-9,NA,CASSLVIAEEAQYF,TGTGCCAGCAGCTTAGTAATAGCGGAAGAGGCCCAGTACTTC
TRBJ1-1,TRBD1,TRBV9,NA,CASSAGTGDTEAFF,TGTGCCAGCAGCGCCGGGACAGGGGACACTGAAGCTTTCTTT
TRBJ2-1,NA,TRBV27,NA,CASSQRRISYNEQFF,TGTGCCAGCTCCCAACGACGCATCTCCTACAATGAGCAGTTCTTC
TRBJ2-3,NA,TRBV7-2,NA,CASSLLILGAGQTDTQYF,TGTGCCAGCAGCTTACTTATTTTGGGGGCGGGCCAAACAGATACGCAGTATTTT
TRBJ1-4,NA,TRBV9,once,CASSPRASGAGEKLFF,TGTGCCAGCAGCCCGCGGGCGTCGGGGGCGGGTGAAAAACTGTTTTTT
TRBJ2-2,TRBD2,TRBV9,once,CASSDVGGGTGELFF,TGTGCCAGCAGCGACGTCGGGGGAGGGACCGGGGAGCTGTTTTTT
TRBJ1-4,NA,TRBV18,NA,CASSPMDPVYEKLFF,TGTGCCAGCTCACCGATGGACCCAGTTTACGAAAAACTGTTTTTT
TRBJ2-5,TRBD2,TRBV7-9,NA,CAILPSGRAGETQYF,TGTGCCATCCTCCCTAGCGGGAGGGCCGGAGAGACCCAGTACTTC
TRBJ2-7,NA,TRBV20-1,NA,CSAPREVRYEQYF,TGCAGTGCTCCCCGCGAGGTCCGCTACGAGCAGTACTTC
TRBJ1-2,NA,TRBV24-1,once,CATSDFGVGYTF,TGTGCCACCAGTGATTTTGGGGTCGGCTACACCTTC
TRBJ2-1,TRBD2,TRBV9,NA,CASGSSGREARSYNEQFF,TGTGCCAGCGGATCTAGCGGGAGGGAAGCTCGGTCCTACAATGAGCAGTTCTTC
TRBJ2-7,NA,TRBV9,few,CASSVGSAYEQYF,TGTGCCAGCAGCGTAGGGTCCGCCTACGAGCAGTACTTC
TRBJ1-5,NA,TRBV15,NA,CATSRESDGYSNQPQHF,TGTGCCACCAGCAGAGAATCGGACGGTTATAGCAATCAGCCCCAGCATTTT
TRBJ1-2,NA,TRBV9,NA,CASKRPSGYTF,TGTGCCAGCAAGAGGCCCAGTGGCTACACCTTC
TRBJ1-5,TRBD1,TRBV7-9,NA,CASSRTGGGNQPQHF,TGTGCCAGCAGCCGGACAGGGGGAGGCAATCAGCCCCAGCATTTT
TRBJ2-2,NA,TRBV5-4,NA,CASTPSKGELFF,TGTGCCAGCACGCCCTCCAAGGGGGAGCTGTTTTTT
TRBJ1-2,NA,TRBV10-3,NA,CAISETTRATNYGYTF,TGTGCCATCAGTGAAACGACCAGGGCGACAAACTATGGCTACACCTTC
TRBJ1-2,NA,TRBV7-3,NA,CASSPSGPGGYTF,TGTGCCAGCAGCCCCTCGGGGCCTGGCGGCTACACCTTC
TRBJ2-7,NA,TRBV6-5,few,CASSYSLLYEQYF,TGTGCCAGCAGTTACAGCCTGCTCTACGAGCAGTACTTC
TRBJ1-4,NA,TRBV28,NA,CASSLSTTNEKLFF,TGTGCCAGCAGTTTATCAACAACTAATGAAAAACTGTTTTTT
TRBJ2-5,NA,TRBV12-3/TRBV12-4,NA,CASSPTGRVRETQYF,TGTGCCAGCAGCCCGACTGGACGCGTTCGAGAGACCCAGTACTTC
TRBJ2-1,NA,TRBV12-5,NA,CASGFPDQTLYNEQFF,TGTGCTAGTGGTTTCCCGGACCAAACCCTTTACAATGAGCAGTTCTTC
TRBJ1-6,NA,TRBV5-1,NA,CASSLGRIGDSPLHF,TGCGCCAGCAGCTTGGGACGGATCGGAGATTCACCCCTCCACTTT
TRBJ2-1,NA,TRBV6-1,NA,CASSTGSFSSYNEQFF,TGTGCCAGCTCGACCGGGAGTTTTAGCTCCTACAATGAGCAGTTCTTC
TRBJ1-4,TRBD1,TRBV15,NA,CATSTGQGVLDTNEKLFF,TGTGCCACCAGCACCGGACAGGGAGTTTTGGATACTAATGAAAAACTGTTTTTT
TRBJ1-2,NA,TRBV24-1,NA,CATSDPREGGYTF,TGTGCCACCAGTGATCCCAGGGAGGGTGGCTACACCTTC
TRBJ2-1,TRBD2,TRBV9,once,CASSSRFLAADNEQFF,TGTGCCAGCAGCTCCCGATTCCTAGCGGCTGACAATGAGCAGTTCTTC
TRBJ1-2,TRBD1,TRBV4-1,NA,CASSQALTAGGDGYTF,TGCGCCAGCAGCCAAGCCCTGACCGCAGGGGGCGACGGCTACACCTTC
TRBJ1-1,NA,TRBV6-5,few,CASSYRGAEGTEAFF,TGTGCCAGCAGTTATCGGGGGGCTGAGGGGACTGAAGCTTTCTTT
TRBJ2-7,TRBD1,TRBV27,NA,CASSGTGGAQYF,TGTGCCAGCAGTGGAACAGGGGGCGCGCAGTACTTC
TRBJ2-1,NA,TRBV10-2,NA,CASATGETSEQFF,TGCGCCAGCGCGACCGGCGAGACTTCTGAGCAGTTCTTC
TRBJ2-1,TRBD2,TRBV6-6,NA,CASSFRLAGGDNEQFF,TGTGCCAGCAGTTTTAGACTAGCGGGAGGTGACAATGAGCAGTTCTTC
TRBJ2-7,NA,TRBV20-1,NA,CSAIRRDFAYEQYF,TGCAGTGCTATTAGACGGGACTTCGCCTACGAGCAGTACTTC
TRBJ2-7,NA,TRBV29-1,NA,CSVGSGIAGEQYF,TGCAGCGTTGGTTCCGGGATCGCGGGGGAGCAGTACTTC
TRBJ2-3,TRBD2,TRBV11-2,NA,CASSRTGVAGVESTDTQYF,TGTGCCAGCAGCCGTACAGGAGTAGCGGGAGTTGAAAGCACAGATACGCAGTATTTT
TRBJ2-3,NA,TRBV6-2/TRBV6-3,NA,CASNDLIPPDTQYF,TGTGCCAGCAACGACCTTATCCCCCCAGATACGCAGTATTTT
TRBJ1-1,TRBD1,TRBV12-5,NA,CASGGRDSEAFF,TGTGCTAGTGGTGGCCGGGACAGTGAAGCTTTCTTT
TRBJ2-7,TRBD1,TRBV9,NA,CASSVTGQGSHEQYF,TGTGCCAGCAGCGTAACGGGACAGGGGAGCCACGAGCAGTACTTC
TRBJ1-2,NA,TRBV6-1,few,CASSDPGHRRYGYTF,TGTGCCAGCAGTGATCCGGGACACCGACGCTATGGCTACACCTTC
TRBJ2-7,NA,TRBV29-1,NA,CSVEPLTDRNEQYF,TGCAGCGTTGAACCTTTGACTGACCGGAACGAGCAGTACTTC
TRBJ2-5,TRBD1,TRBV12-3/TRBV12-4,NA,CASSLQGRGETQYF,TGTGCCAGCAGTCTACAGGGGAGAGGAGAGACCCAGTACTTC